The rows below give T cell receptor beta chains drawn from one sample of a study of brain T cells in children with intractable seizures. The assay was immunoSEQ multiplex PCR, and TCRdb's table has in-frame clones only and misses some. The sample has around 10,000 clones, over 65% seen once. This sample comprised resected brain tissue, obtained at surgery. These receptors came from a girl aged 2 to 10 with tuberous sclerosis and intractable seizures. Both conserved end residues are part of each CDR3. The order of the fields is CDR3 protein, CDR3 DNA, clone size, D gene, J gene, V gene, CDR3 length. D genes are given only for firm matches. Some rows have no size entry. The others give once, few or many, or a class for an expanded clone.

CASSPIGKSRGITEAFF	TGCGCCAGCAGCCCTATCGGGAAAAGTCGAGGCATCACTGAAGCTTTCTTT	once	-	TRBJ1-1	TRBV4-1	17
CASSAPGIYYGYTF	TGTGCCAGCAGTGCTCCAGGGATCTACTATGGCTACACCTTC	once	-	TRBJ1-2	TRBV2	14
CASRTGTNGEQYF	TGTGCCAGCAGGACCGGGACAAATGGCGAGCAGTACTTC	-	-	TRBJ2-7	TRBV2	13
CASSKSTGVSGYTF	TGTGCCAGCAGTAAATCAACAGGAGTAAGTGGCTACACCTTC	once	-	TRBJ1-2	TRBV6-5	14
CAIAGGTDTQYF	TGTGCCATAGCGGGGGGCACAGATACGCAGTATTTT	few	TRBD2	TRBJ2-3	TRBV10-3	12
CASSYVHSNQPQHF	TGTGCCAGCAGTTACGTCCATAGCAATCAGCCCCAGCATTTT	-	-	TRBJ1-5	TRBV6-2/TRBV6-3	14
CASSGLAGPDTQYF	TGTGCCAGTAGTGGACTAGCGGGGCCAGATACGCAGTATTTT	-	TRBD2	TRBJ2-3	TRBV19	14
CASSFGTYNEQFF	TGTGCCAGCAGCTTTGGGACCTACAATGAGCAGTTCTTC	-	-	TRBJ2-1	TRBV11-2	13
CASSLGFSSQGADTQYF	TGTGCCAGCAGCTTGGGATTCTCCTCCCAGGGAGCAGATACGCAGTATTTT	-	-	TRBJ2-3	TRBV5-4	17
CASSLGTSGGEETQYF	TGTGCCAGCAGCTTGGGGACTAGCGGGGGAGAAGAGACCCAGTACTTC	-	TRBD2	TRBJ2-5	TRBV7-3	16
CASSLLGEFPDTQYF	TGTGCCAGCAGCTTGTTAGGGGAATTCCCAGATACGCAGTATTTT	few	-	TRBJ2-3	TRBV5-5	15
CASSPRQGADTEAFF	TGTGCCAGCAGCCCCAGACAGGGGGCGGACACTGAAGCTTTCTTT	-	TRBD1	TRBJ1-1	TRBV7-2	15
CASSPRLAGSGGELFF	TGTGCCAGCAGCCCAAGACTAGCGGGGAGTGGGGGGGAGCTGTTTTTT	-	TRBD2	TRBJ2-2	TRBV11-2	16
CASSLGTDREGNQPQHF	TGTGCCAGCAGCTTAGGAACTGACAGGGAAGGCAATCAGCCCCAGCATTTT	few	TRBD1	TRBJ1-5	TRBV11-3	17
CASSESSGGGMDTQYF	TGTGCCAGCAGTGAATCTAGCGGGGGAGGGATGGATACGCAGTATTTT	-	TRBD2	TRBJ2-3	TRBV6-1	16
CASSFREGETQYF	TGTGCCAGCAGCTTTCGGGAGGGAGAGACCCAGTACTTC	-	TRBD2	TRBJ2-5	TRBV7-6	13
CASSPRPAGKNTEAFF	TGTGCCAGCAGCCCTAGGCCGGCAGGGAAGAACACTGAAGCTTTCTTT	-	-	TRBJ1-1	TRBV7-2	16
CASSPGQGLPLHF	TGCGCCAGCAGCCCGGGACAGGGGTTACCCCTCCACTTT	-	TRBD1	TRBJ1-6	TRBV10-2	13
CASGVGGYTF	TGTGCCAGCGGGGTTGGTGGCTACACCTTC	-	-	TRBJ1-2	TRBV2	10
CASSQAVETPQETQYF	TGTGCCAGCAGCCAAGCGGTCGAGACTCCACAAGAGACCCAGTACTTC	-	-	TRBJ2-5	TRBV4-2	16
CASSQQGSEQFF	TGTGCCAGCAGCCAACAGGGGTCTGAGCAGTTCTTC	-	TRBD1	TRBJ2-1	TRBV11-2	12
CASRTGRASTDTQYF	TGCGCCAGCCGAACCGGACGGGCTAGCACAGATACGCAGTATTTT	-	-	TRBJ2-3	TRBV5-1	15
CAYSTARNSPLHF	TGTGCCTACTCGACGGCAAGAAATTCACCCCTCCACTTT	few	-	TRBJ1-6	TRBV30	13
CASSWGPEAFF	TGCGCCAGCAGCTGGGGGCCTGAAGCTTTCTTT	-	-	TRBJ1-1	TRBV5-1	11
CASSARRGQISNQPQHF	TGTGCCAGCAGTGCCCGACGAGGACAGATTAGCAATCAGCCCCAGCATTTT	-	-	TRBJ1-5	TRBV27	17